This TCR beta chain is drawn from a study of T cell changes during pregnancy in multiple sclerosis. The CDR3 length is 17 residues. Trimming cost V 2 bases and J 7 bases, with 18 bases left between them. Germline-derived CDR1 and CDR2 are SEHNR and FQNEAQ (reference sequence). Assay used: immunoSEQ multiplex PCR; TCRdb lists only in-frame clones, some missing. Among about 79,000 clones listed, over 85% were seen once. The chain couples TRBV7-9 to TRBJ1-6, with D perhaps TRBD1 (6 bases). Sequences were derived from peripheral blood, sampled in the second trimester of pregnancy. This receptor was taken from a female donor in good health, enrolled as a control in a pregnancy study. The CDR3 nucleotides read TGTGCCAGCAGCTTACGAAGGGGGGGGCAGGGAAATTCACCCCTCCACTTT. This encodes CASSLRRGGQGNSPLHF.